The rows below give T cell receptor beta chains drawn from one sample of a study of Tregs in tolerant kidney transplant recipients. Libraries were prepared by immunoSEQ multiplex PCR; TCRdb keeps only in-frame clonotypes and omits some of them. The sample shows about 77,000 clones, roughly 98% of them seen only once. Sequenced here: CD4+ T cells from blood, sampled before the transplant. Receptors were obtained from a human donor who received a combined kidney and bone marrow transplant. The CDR3 runs from the conserved cysteine through the conserved F or W. The D gene is left open where the match is weak. The size of a clone is reported for some rows only, either as once, few or many, or as a class for expanded clones.

CDR3 DNA: TGTGCCAGCAGTGAACCACTCGGACTCTTCTCTGGAAACACCATATATTTT; CDR3 protein: CASSEPLGLFSGNTIYF; clone size: .; V gene: TRBV6-1; J gene: TRBJ1-3; CDR3 length: 17; D gene: .
CDR3 DNA: TGTGCCAGCAGTTTAAGCGAATCTGGCTACACCTTC; CDR3 protein: CASSLSESGYTF; clone size: .; V gene: TRBV28; J gene: TRBJ1-2; CDR3 length: 12; D gene: .
CDR3 DNA: TGTGCCAGCAGCTACCAAGGAGTATCCAATGAGCAGTTCTTC; CDR3 protein: CASSYQGVSNEQFF; clone size: .; V gene: TRBV7-2; J gene: TRBJ2-1; CDR3 length: 14; D gene: .
CDR3 DNA: TGCGCCAGCAGCCTTTACTCCGGGACTAGATTAGAGACCCAGTACTTC; CDR3 protein: CASSLYSGTRLETQYF; clone size: .; V gene: TRBV4-1; J gene: TRBJ2-5; CDR3 length: 16; D gene: TRBD2
CDR3 DNA: TGTGCCAGCAGTCCGTACAGGGGGCTCGATGAAAAACTGTTTTTT; CDR3 protein: CASSPYRGLDEKLFF; clone size: .; V gene: TRBV28; J gene: TRBJ1-4; CDR3 length: 15; D gene: TRBD1
CDR3 DNA: TGTGCCAGCAGTCACAGACTAGCGGGAGGTAGCTCCTACAATGAGCAGTTCTTC; CDR3 protein: CASSHRLAGGSSYNEQFF; clone size: once; V gene: TRBV6-4; J gene: TRBJ2-1; CDR3 length: 18; D gene: TRBD2
CDR3 DNA: TGTGCCAGCAGCTTGGAGGGGCTTGGAAACACCATATATTTT; CDR3 protein: CASSLEGLGNTIYF; clone size: .; V gene: TRBV5-6; J gene: TRBJ1-3; CDR3 length: 14; D gene: .
CDR3 DNA: TGTGCCTGCTCGGGACAGAACACTGAAGCTTTCTTT; CDR3 protein: CACSGQNTEAFF; clone size: once; V gene: TRBV30; J gene: TRBJ1-1; CDR3 length: 12; D gene: .
CDR3 DNA: TGTGCCTGGAGTCTTACTTACAGTTACTATGGCTACACCTTC; CDR3 protein: CAWSLTYSYYGYTF; clone size: .; V gene: TRBV30; J gene: TRBJ1-2; CDR3 length: 14; D gene: .
CDR3 DNA: TGCGCCAGCATCCGGGACCCGGGACTACCCTACGAGCAGTACTTC; CDR3 protein: CASIRDPGLPYEQYF; clone size: .; V gene: TRBV5-1; J gene: TRBJ2-7; CDR3 length: 15; D gene: TRBD2
CDR3 DNA: TGTGCCAGCTCGCCCCACGGCGGACACACAGATACGCAGTATTTT; CDR3 protein: CASSPHGGHTDTQYF; clone size: .; V gene: TRBV18; J gene: TRBJ2-3; CDR3 length: 15; D gene: .
CDR3 DNA: TGTGCCAGCAGCTTGGCCCCGCAGGGGGACACTGAAGCTTTCTTT; CDR3 protein: CASSLAPQGDTEAFF; clone size: .; V gene: TRBV5-5; J gene: TRBJ1-1; CDR3 length: 15; D gene: TRBD1
CDR3 DNA: TGTGCCAGCAGCTTAGGGGCAGGGGCTCTGAACACTGAAGCTTTCTTT; CDR3 protein: CASSLGAGALNTEAFF; clone size: .; V gene: TRBV7-9; J gene: TRBJ1-1; CDR3 length: 16; D gene: .
CDR3 DNA: TGTGCCAGCTCACCTGGGTTACCAGGGGCAAGTGTATCCTATAATTCACCCCTCCACTTT; CDR3 protein: CASSPGLPGASVSYNSPLHF; clone size: .; V gene: TRBV18; J gene: TRBJ1-6; CDR3 length: 20; D gene: .
CDR3 DNA: TGTGCCAGCAGAGCGGACGGTAATGAAAAACTGTTTTTT; CDR3 protein: CASRADGNEKLFF; clone size: .; V gene: TRBV2; J gene: TRBJ1-4; CDR3 length: 13; D gene: .
CDR3 DNA: TGCAGCGTTTCCGTGGGGGGAGGCACAGATACGCAGTATTTT; CDR3 protein: CSVSVGGGTDTQYF; clone size: .; V gene: TRBV29-1; J gene: TRBJ2-3; CDR3 length: 14; D gene: .
CDR3 DNA: TGCGCCAGCAGCCTGTCTTGGGGCGCAAGAACCGGGGAGCTGTTTTTT; CDR3 protein: CASSLSWGARTGELFF; clone size: .; V gene: TRBV4-3; J gene: TRBJ2-2; CDR3 length: 16; D gene: .
CDR3 DNA: TGTGCCAGTAGTTATCAGGGCCGGATGGTGTGGAGTGAAAAACTGTTTTTT; CDR3 protein: CASSYQGRMVWSEKLFF; clone size: .; V gene: TRBV19; J gene: TRBJ1-4; CDR3 length: 17; D gene: .